The T cell receptor (beta chain) described here comes from a study of shared T cell receptors in the human thymus. V dropped 5 bases and J dropped 5 bases, with 15 bases sitting between them. Germline assignment: CDR1 MDHEN and CDR2 SYDVKM. There are 14 residues in the CDR3. Here immunoSEQ multiplex PCR was the method, and the copy in TCRdb shows in-frame clones only, minus some. The table lists 630,000 or so clones, around 87% of them singletons, with 0.0094% in the top ten. Separately, the same data were catalogued under a study of human thymus T cells. That publication notes: It was healthy Finnish infants having corrective surgery for congenital heart defects who were the donors. The thymus was resected at corrective cardiac surgery. Reports from related research described highly overlapping thymic repertoires among unrelated individuals.

The receptor was derived from a boy under two years old with a congenital heart defect. Sequences were obtained from thymocytes. The rearrangement links TRBV28 to TRBJ1-2; D is possibly TRBD1 (6 bases). In DNA form, the CDR3 reads TGTGCCAGCAGTCCAGACAGGCCCTGGTATGGCTACACCTTC. Translating it yields CASSPDRPWYGYTF.